The rows below give T cell receptor beta chains drawn from one sample of a study of T cells after yellow fever vaccination. Via MiXCR, TCRdb re-called the 5' RACE reads, giving one row per CDR3 protein. The table records around 320,000 distinct CDR3 sequences, around 4.3% of them present only once. Sequencing used PBMCs, obtained 15 days after the yellow fever booster vaccination. All receptors derive from a man aged 18 to 29 who received the YFV17D yellow fever vaccine. The CDR3 runs from the conserved cysteine through the conserved F or W. The D gene is left open where the match is weak. Clone size appears in some rows only: once, few, many, or a class for an expanded clone.

>many|TRBJ2-1|TRBD2|TRBV5-1
TGCGCCAGCAGCTTTTCGGGGGGCTCCTACAATGAGCAGTTCTTC
CASSFSGGSYNEQFF
>many|TRBJ1-4|.|TRBV4-1
TGCGCCAGCAGCCTCTCAACTCCGCGACAGGCTAGGGATGAAAAACTGTTTTTT
CASSLSTPRQARDEKLFF
>.|TRBJ1-6|.|TRBV2
TGTGCCAGCAGCGCTGCCAGGAGCTCCTATAATTCACCCCTCCACTTT
CASSAARSSYNSPLHF
>.|TRBJ2-1|.|TRBV7-9
TGTGCCAGCAGCTCCGAAGCAGGCCGTAACCGCAATGAGCAGTTCTTC
CASSSEAGRNRNEQFF
>many|TRBJ2-2|.|TRBV7-3
TGTGCCAGCAGCTTAGAAGTCGGGGAGCTGTTTTTT
CASSLEVGELFF
>many|TRBJ2-1|.|TRBV20-1
TGCAGTGCTTCCCGGACCCGGATCTACAATGAGCAGTTCTTC
CSASRTRIYNEQFF
>.|TRBJ1-4|TRBD1|TRBV6-6
TGTGCCAGCTCCCAACAGGGGGCGGGGGAAAAACTGTTTTTT
CASSQQGAGEKLFF
>few|TRBJ1-2|.|TRBV10-3
TGTGCCATCAGTGAGTCGGCACTCAACGGCTACACCTTC
CAISESALNGYTF
>many|TRBJ1-5|.|TRBV12-3/TRBV12-4
TGTGCCAGCACCGAATACAATCAGCCCCAGCATTTT
CASTEYNQPQHF
>few|TRBJ2-5|.|TRBV5-1
TGCGCCAGCGGGAGGGGGCGCCGCCAAGAGACCCAGTACTTC
CASGRGRRQETQYF
>many|TRBJ1-4|TRBD1|TRBV20-1
TGCAGTGCTAGTGACAGGGTGGGGGAAAAACTGTTTTTT
CSASDRVGEKLFF
>few|TRBJ1-2|.|TRBV19
TGTGCCAGTACTAGGTGGGCAGTGACTAACTATGGCTACACCTTC
CASTRWAVTNYGYTF
>many|TRBJ2-3|TRBD2|TRBV7-9
TGTGCCAGCAGCTTACTACGGGAGGACACAGATACGCAGTATTTT
CASSLLREDTDTQYF
>many|TRBJ1-5|.|TRBV4-3
TGCGCCAGCAGCCAAGATAGTCAGGGGAACCAGCCCCAGCATTTT
CASSQDSQGNQPQHF
>many|TRBJ2-5|.|TRBV20-1
TGCAGTGCTAAGGCAGGGATGAGGGGGGAGGGAGAGACCCAGTACTTC
CSAKAGMRGEGETQYF
>few|TRBJ2-2|.|TRBV4-1
TGCGCCAGCAGCCAAGACAACCGGACTACTGGTTTTGGTTCCGGGGAGCTGTTTTTT
CASSQDNRTTGFGSGELFF
>few|TRBJ2-2|.|TRBV7-3
TGTGCCAGCAGCGACCAAGGAAACACCGGGGAGCTGTTTTTT
CASSDQGNTGELFF
>many|TRBJ2-1|TRBD2|TRBV7-2
TGTGCCAGCAGCCTGGGGGGGGTCAGTGAGCAGTTCTTC
CASSLGGVSEQFF
>many|TRBJ2-2|TRBD2|TRBV7-3
TGTGCCAGCAGTCCCACCGGGACTAGCGGTAACACCGGGGAGCTGTTTTTT
CASSPTGTSGNTGELFF
>few|TRBJ2-6|.|TRBV5-1
TGCGCCAGCAGTCAGGGACGGGTCTCTGGGGCCAACGTCCTGACTTTC
CASSQGRVSGANVLTF
>many|TRBJ1-2|.|TRBV12-3/TRBV12-4
TGTGCCAGCAGCCCAAAGGGACTCAAGGACTATGGCTACACCTTC
CASSPKGLKDYGYTF
>few|TRBJ1-2|.|TRBV6-6
TGTGCCAGCAGTTACTCGATAACACCCTCCCAAGGCTATGGCTACACCTTC
CASSYSITPSQGYGYTF
>many|TRBJ1-4|.|TRBV20-1
TGCAGTGCTAGAGATCCCCGGGATGAAAAACTGTTTTTT
CSARDPRDEKLFF
>many|TRBJ2-1|TRBD1|TRBV7-9
TGTGCCACCCAGACAGGGGGCCGCGACAATGAGCAGTTCTTC
CATQTGGRDNEQFF
>.|TRBJ2-1|TRBD2|TRBV18
TGTGCCAGCTCGTGGAGCGGGGGGTATGAGCAGTTCTTC
CASSWSGGYEQFF
>.|TRBJ2-5|TRBD2|TRBV5-4
TGTGCCAGCAGCCAACAGCGGGGGAACCAAGAGACCCAGTACTTC
CASSQQRGNQETQYF
>.|TRBJ2-5|TRBD2|TRBV3-1
TGTGCCAGCAGCCAAAACTTAGCGGGGTCCGGGGCCCAGTACTTC
CASSQNLAGSGAQYF
>.|TRBJ2-3|TRBD2|TRBV5-1
TGCGCCAGCAGCGCTTTAGCGGGGGAAGTAACAGATACGCAGTATTTT
CASSALAGEVTDTQYF
>few|TRBJ2-3|.|TRBV29-1
TGCAGCGTTGAATCGGCAGTCAACACAGATACGCAGTATTTT
CSVESAVNTDTQYF
>many|TRBJ2-3|TRBD1|TRBV4-1
TGCGCCAGCAGCCAACATGGGGGCAGGGGGCTCACAGATACGCAGTATTTT
CASSQHGGRGLTDTQYF
>few|TRBJ1-1|.|TRBV5-6
TGTGCCAGCAGCTCAACAGCCCCTACTGAAGCTTTCTTT
CASSSTAPTEAFF
>many|TRBJ1-2|.|TRBV7-2
TGTGCCAGCACCCCCTCCGGCAGCAGGTCAAGCTATGGCTACACCTTC
CASTPSGSRSSYGYTF
>many|TRBJ2-3|.|TRBV7-8
TGTGCCACAGGGGACGGAGCAAGAGATACGCAGTATTTT
CATGDGARDTQYF
>many|TRBJ2-7|TRBD1|TRBV20-1
TGCAGTGCTCGGGACAGGGAGTACGAGCAGTACTTC
CSARDREYEQYF
>.|TRBJ2-5|TRBD2|TRBV11-2
TGTGCCAGCAGCTTAAATACAGCGGGGGGGCAAGAGACCCAGTACTTC
CASSLNTAGGQETQYF
>many|TRBJ1-1|.|TRBV12-3/TRBV12-4
TGTGCCAGCAGTAAGGGCACAGGGGAAGCTTTCTTT
CASSKGTGEAFF
>many|TRBJ1-1|.|TRBV5-1
TGCGCCAGCAGCCCACAGTCAATGAACACTGAAGCTTTCTTT
CASSPQSMNTEAFF
>.|TRBJ2-3|.|TRBV5-1
TGCGCCAGCAGTTGGGCAGGGATAGGTGCAGATACGCAGTATTTT
CASSWAGIGADTQYF
>many|TRBJ1-2|TRBD1|TRBV5-1
TGCGCCAGCAGCTTGGGAGGCGGGACAGTCGGCTATGGCTACACCTTC
CASSLGGGTVGYGYTF
>few|TRBJ1-2|.|TRBV5-1
TGCGCCAGCAGCTTGGTAGGGTCCAACTATGGCTACACCTTC
CASSLVGSNYGYTF
>many|TRBJ1-3|.|TRBV7-3
TGTGCCAGCAGCCCCGACAATGAGGACACCATATATTTT
CASSPDNEDTIYF
>.|TRBJ2-5|.|TRBV4-3
TGCGCCAGCAGCCAAGAGGCGGGACGAGGGACCCAGTACTTC
CASSQEAGRGTQYF
>few|TRBJ2-3|TRBD1|TRBV19
TGTGCCAGTAGCACACCGGGACAGGGGCCAGATACGCAGTATTTT
CASSTPGQGPDTQYF
>.|TRBJ1-1|.|TRBV6-2/TRBV6-3
TGTGCCAGCAGGCCCCGGGCCACTGCGAACACTGAAGCTTTCTTT
CASRPRATANTEAFF
>many|TRBJ1-5|TRBD1|TRBV5-6
TGTGCCAGCACCCCGGATGGACAGGGGTATCAGCCCCAGCATTTT
CASTPDGQGYQPQHF
>many|TRBJ1-2|TRBD1|TRBV4-3
TGCGCCAGCAGCCAGATGGAGTCTAGGGACAGGGGCCATGAGGCCTTC
CASSQMESRDRGHEAF
>few|TRBJ2-7|TRBD1|TRBV14
TGTGCCAGCAGCCATCTTGGACAGGCCGAGCAGTACTTC
CASSHLGQAEQYF
>few|TRBJ2-2|.|TRBV7-2
TGTGCCAGCAGCCCGACAAGACTCACCGGGGAGCTGTTTTTT
CASSPTRLTGELFF
>many|TRBJ1-5|.|TRBV7-2
TGTGCCAGCAGCTTAGTGGACCCTCAGCCCCAGCATTTT
CASSLVDPQPQHF
>.|TRBJ1-2|.|TRBV19
TGTGCCAGTAGTACCCGACAGGACCTAGTCCGCTACACCTTC
CASSTRQDLVRYTF
>.|TRBJ2-3|.|TRBV29-1
TGCAGCGTTGTTCTGTGGGCAGATACGCAGTATTTT
CSVVLWADTQYF
>.|TRBJ1-1|.|TRBV6-2/TRBV6-3
TGTGCCAGCAGACTACTGGGGAACACTGAAGCTTTCTTT
CASRLLGNTEAFF
>many|TRBJ1-2|.|TRBV20-1
TGCAGCCACCTAGGGAGGGTTGACTATGGCTACACCTTC
CSHLGRVDYGYTF
>.|TRBJ2-3|TRBD2|TRBV5-1
TGCGCCAGCAGCTCCCTAGAGCGGGGGGGCCTGGGCACAGATACGCAGTATTTT
CASSSLERGGLGTDTQYF
>few|TRBJ2-1|TRBD2|TRBV9
TGTGCCAGCAGCGTAATGAGACTAGCGGGCCACAATGAGCAGTTCTTC
CASSVMRLAGHNEQFF
>many|TRBJ2-5|.|TRBV20-1
TGCAGTGCTGGGCCCTTATTAGTGGGGGGAACCCAGTACTTC
CSAGPLLVGGTQYF